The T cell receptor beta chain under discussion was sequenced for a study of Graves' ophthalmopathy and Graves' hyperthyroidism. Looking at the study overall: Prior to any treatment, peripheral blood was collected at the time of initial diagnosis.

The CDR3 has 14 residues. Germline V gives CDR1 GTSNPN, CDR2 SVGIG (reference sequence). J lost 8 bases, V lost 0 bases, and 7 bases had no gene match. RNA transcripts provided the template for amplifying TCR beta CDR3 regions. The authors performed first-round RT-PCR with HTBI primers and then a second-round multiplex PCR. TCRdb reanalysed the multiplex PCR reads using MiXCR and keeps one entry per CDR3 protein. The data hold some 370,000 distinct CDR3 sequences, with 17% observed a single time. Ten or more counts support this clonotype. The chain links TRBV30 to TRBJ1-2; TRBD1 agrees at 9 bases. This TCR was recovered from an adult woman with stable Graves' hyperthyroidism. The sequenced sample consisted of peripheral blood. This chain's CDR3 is CAWSVQGASGGYTF. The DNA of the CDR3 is TGTGCCTGGAGTGTACAGGGGGCAAGTGGAGGCTACACCTTC. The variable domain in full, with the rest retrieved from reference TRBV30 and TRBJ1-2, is SQTIHQWPATLVQPVGSPLSLECTVEGTSNPNLYWYRQAAGRGLQLLFYSVGIGQISSEVPQNLSASRPQDRQFILSSKKLLLSDSGFYLCAWSVQGASGGYTFGSGTRLTVV.